The TCR beta chain described here comes from a study of cytomegalovirus exposure and HLA in healthy donors. This clone has just a few counts. This CDR3 comprises 17 residues. In germline, CDR1 is SGHRS, CDR2 YFSETQ. The trim removed 3 bases at V and 3 bases at J, leaving 14 bases unmatched. PCR amplification relied on 60 Vbeta primers (plus 13 Jbeta primers). Here immunoSEQ multiplex PCR was the method, and the copy in TCRdb shows in-frame clones only, minus some. Of 200,000 to 250,000 clones in the sample, roughly 82% were seen once. The source of this sequence is a woman in her thirties or forties in good health and CMV-seropositive. Sequencing was carried out using PBMCs. The chain has TRBV5-1 and TRBJ2-7; the match to TRBD1 covers 8 bases. The CDR3 region has the DNA TGCGCCAGCAGCTCGAGGCCGGGACAGGATTTTAACTACGAGCAGTACTTC. Residues: CASSSRPGQDFNYEQYF.